The present T cell receptor (beta chain) was sequenced within a study of shared clonotypes between healthy human individuals. Sequencing used immunoSEQ multiplex PCR; TCRdb keeps in-frame clones, though not all of them. This sample has under 600,000 clones, with roughly 79% found just once. The source material was PBMCs. This TCR was recovered from a woman in her forties in good health. Some clones in this sample may be carry-over from other donors' samples.

CDR3 sequence reads: CASSLSSGRVEEQYF. Here the CDR3 DNA reads TGTGCCAGCAGCTTATCTAGCGGGAGGGTGGAGGAGCAGTACTTC. The genes are TRBV11-2 and TRBJ2-7; 12 bases line up with TRBD2. This CDR3 contains 15 residues. The V gene's germline CDR1 is SGHAT and CDR2 FQNNGV. V was pared by 2 bases and J by 7 bases, with 6 bases of the junction left unmatched.